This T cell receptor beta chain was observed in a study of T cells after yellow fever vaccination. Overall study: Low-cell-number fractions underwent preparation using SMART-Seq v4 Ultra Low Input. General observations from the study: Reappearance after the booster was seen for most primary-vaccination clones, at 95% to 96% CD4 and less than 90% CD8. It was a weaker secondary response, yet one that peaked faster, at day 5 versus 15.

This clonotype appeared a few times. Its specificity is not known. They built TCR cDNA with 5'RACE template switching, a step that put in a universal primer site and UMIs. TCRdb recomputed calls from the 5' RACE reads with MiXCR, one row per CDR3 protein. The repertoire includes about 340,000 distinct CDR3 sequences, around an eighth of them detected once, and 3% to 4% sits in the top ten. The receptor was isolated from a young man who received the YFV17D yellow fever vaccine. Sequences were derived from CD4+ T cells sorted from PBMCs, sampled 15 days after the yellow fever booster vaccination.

The CDR3 bases are TGCGCCAGCAGCTTGGTCCCGGGACGGCCTAATGAAAAACTGTTTTTT. Translating gives CASSLVPGRPNEKLFF. This chain uses TRBV5-1 with TRBJ1-4, with D possibly matching TRBD1 (5 bases). V lost 0 bases and J 3 bases, leaving 12 bases between the germline ends. Germline CDR1 is SGHRS and CDR2 is YFSETQ. The CDR3 is 16 residues long.